These 30 T cell receptor beta chains share one sample of origin, sequenced in a study of blood T cell repertoires in COVID-19. Clones were read by immunoSEQ multiplex PCR, and TCRdb kept only the in-frame ones, dropping some. Of 150,000 or so clones listed, roughly 84% are singletons. Sequencing was done on a sample of peripheral blood. These receptors were obtained from a human donor in a cohort sampled during active COVID-19.

This clone was seen once. V usage is TRBV20-1 and J usage is TRBJ1-4; D possibly corresponds to TRBD1 (6 bases). The CDR3 has 13 amino acids. Germline V gene lookup returns CDR1 DFQATT and CDR2 SNEGSKA (reference sequence). The V and J ends lost 3 bases and 6 bases respectively, with 11 bases between them. This CDR3 is CSASGPGDEKLFF. The CDR3 region has the DNA TGCAGTGCTAGTGGGCCAGGGGATGAAAAACTGTTTTTT.

In this sample, this clone turned up once. The chain has TRBV19 and TRBJ1-1; a possible D gene is TRBD1 (6 bases). This CDR3 has 15 amino acids. The V end was cut by 1 base, the J end by 5 bases, with 14 bases between. Germline lookup yields CDR1 LNHDA and CDR2 SQIVND (reference sequence). DNA of the CDR3: TGTGCCAGTAGTATAGCTCCTACAGGGATTACTGAAGCTTTCTTT. Translating gives CASSIAPTGITEAFF.

The chain carries TRBV5-1 and TRBJ2-6; TRBD1 matches at 7 bases. Per germline, CDR1 SGHRS and CDR2 YFSETQ. J lost 3 bases, V lost 0 bases, and 6 bases had no gene match. CDR3 size: 17 residues. In nucleotides, the CDR3 is TGCGCCAGCAGCTTGGGTCTAGGGGGCCTTGGGGCCAACGTCCTGACTTTC. Amino acid sequence: CASSLGLGGLGANVLTF.

This chain joins TRBV7-2 and TRBJ2-3; weak D call: TRBD2 (6 bases). V shed 4 bases and J shed 1 base, with 12 bases lying between them. CDR3 length equals 15 residues. Germline assignment: CDR1 SGHTA and CDR2 FQGNSA. CDR3 loop: CASSSNGGGTDTQYF. Here the CDR3 DNA reads TGTGCCAGCAGCTCCAACGGGGGTGGCACAGATACGCAGTATTTT.

This chain uses TRBV7-2 with TRBJ2-1, with D possibly TRBD2 on 6 matching bases. The germline gives CDR1 SGHTA, CDR2 FQGNSA. This CDR3 is 16 amino acids long. Trimming removed 4 bases at V and 2 bases at J, with 15 bases between. The CDR3, as DNA: TGTGCCAGCAGCTCCCGGAGGGGAATTACCTACAATGAGCAGTTCTTC. Protein product: CASSSRRGITYNEQFF.

This CDR3 reads CASSISSGYNEQFF. As DNA, the CDR3 is TGTGCCAGTAGTATATCTAGCGGGTACAATGAGCAGTTCTTC. This chain uses TRBV19 with TRBJ2-1; TRBD2 agrees at 8 bases. Germline trimming cut 2 bases from V and 4 bases from J; bases unmatched to any gene: 1. Germline V gene lookup returns CDR1 LNHDA and CDR2 SQIVND (reference sequence). The CDR3 totals 14 residues.

V gene TRBV19 combines with J gene TRBJ1-2, with a possible D match to TRBD1 (5 bases). Trimming left V 10 bases short and J 9 bases short, with 15 bases between. This CDR3 comprises 11 residues. Germline loops: CDR1 LNHDA, CDR2 SQIVND (reference sequence). The CDR3 nucleotides read TGTGCCACATGGAACAGGAATCGCTACACCTTC. Residues: CATWNRNRYTF.

The V call is TRBV14, the J call TRBJ1-1; D is uncertain. Germline CDR1 reads SGHDN; CDR2 reads FVKESK. The CDR3 sequence is 15 residues long. V shed 4 bases and J shed 6 bases, with 18 bases lying between them. The CDR3 reads CASSRLGRHNPEAFF. CDR3 sequence (DNA): TGTGCCAGCAGCCGGCTGGGCCGCCATAACCCTGAAGCTTTCTTT.

The V and J genes are TRBV11-2 and TRBJ2-2, with D unclear. This CDR3 spans 15 amino acids. The germline V gene encodes CDR1 SGHAT and CDR2 FQNNGV. V was clipped by 5 bases and J by 4 bases, with 14 bases between them. The CDR3 DNA is TGTGCCAGCAGCCCAAGGCGGTGGGTCACCGGGGAGCTGTTTTTT. Protein sequence: CASSPRRWVTGELFF.

Here the CDR3 reads CASSRDRWGDNYGYTF. The CDR3 DNA reads TGTGCCAGTAGCCGGGACAGGTGGGGAGATAACTATGGCTACACCTTC. The chain couples TRBV19 to TRBJ1-2; 8 nucleotides match TRBD1. The CDR3 spans 16 residues. Germline loops: CDR1 LNHDA, CDR2 SQIVND (reference sequence). Losses at the gene ends were 6 bases for V and 1 base for J; bases not matched to a gene: 10.

This clone appeared a single time. The chain joins TRBV11-3 to TRBJ2-5; 13 bases line up with TRBD2. CDR1 and CDR2 from the germline V gene are SGHNT and YENEEA. Trimming at V came to 1 base and at J to 0 bases, leaving 2 bases not matched to a gene. This CDR3 region has 17 residues. CDR3 amino acids: CASSLGLAGGYQETQYF. Here the CDR3 DNA reads TGTGCCAGCAGCTTAGGACTAGCGGGGGGTTACCAAGAGACCCAGTACTTC.

This chain connects TRBV19 to TRBJ2-1; 7 bases are shared with TRBD1. The CDR3 sequence is 15 residues long. CDR1 is LNHDA and CDR2 is SQIVND in the germline V gene (reference sequence). The trim removed 3 bases at V and 2 bases at J, leaving 4 bases unmatched. The CDR3 sequence: CASSIDRDTYNEQFF. CDR3 nucleotide sequence: TGTGCCAGTAGTATCGACAGGGACACCTACAATGAGCAGTTCTTC. The complete variable domain, with remaining parts taken from reference TRBV19 and TRBJ2-1, reads DGGITQSPKYLFRKEGQNVTLSCEQNLNHDAMYWYRQDPGQGLRLIYYSQIVNDFQKGDIAEGYSVSREKKESFPLTVTSAQKNPTAFYLCASSIDRDTYNEQFFGPGTRLTVL.

The gene calls are TRBV19 and TRBJ1-3; D uncertain. V lost 4 bases, J lost 0 bases, and 7 bases lay in between. Germline CDR1 is LNHDA and CDR2 is SQIVND (reference sequence). The CDR3 totals 14 residues. The chain's CDR3 is CASSSGDSGNTIYF. The CDR3 DNA follows: TGTGCCAGTAGTAGCGGGGACTCTGGAAACACCATATATTTT.

The CDR3 loop is CASRLTNTEAFF. The CDR3, as DNA: TGTGCCAGCAGACTCACGAACACTGAAGCTTTCTTT. This chain links TRBV6-5 with TRBJ1-1, with D uncertain. The CDR3 runs 12 residues. Trimming removed 6 bases at V and 1 base at J, with 6 bases between. Germline loops: CDR1 MNHEY, CDR2 SVGAGI.

This chain uses TRBV7-8 with TRBJ2-5; TRBD1 agrees at 8 bases. The V and J ends lost 6 bases and 5 bases, in that order; junction bases with no gene match: 14. The CDR3 covers 16 residues. Germline V CDR1 and CDR2: SGHVS, FQNEAQ. The DNA for the CDR3 is TGTGCCAGCAGTTATCCTTTATCAGGGGGCGGGGAGACCCAGTACTTC. Its protein is CASSYPLSGGGETQYF.

The rearrangement links TRBV5-1 to TRBJ1-3, with 7 bases that match TRBD1. CDR3 length: 15 residues. The junction had 11 bases not matched to a gene; V was cut back by 7 bases and J by 4 bases. Germline CDR1 and CDR2: SGHRS and YFSETQ. This CDR3 is CASSREGARGNTIYF. The CDR3 DNA follows: TGCGCCAGCTCGCGAGAGGGGGCTCGGGGAAACACCATATATTTT.

This clone has ten or more counts. This chain joins TRBV9 and TRBJ1-3, with D possibly matching TRBD1 (6 bases). Trimming removed 4 bases at V and 0 bases at J, with 14 bases between. CDR1 SGDLS and CDR2 YYNGEE come from the germline V gene. The CDR3 is 16 residues long. DNA for the CDR3: TGTGCCAGCAGCACTCGTCAAGGGGGCTCTGGAAACACCATATATTTT. Its protein product is CASSTRQGGSGNTIYF.

The gene calls are TRBV5-1 and TRBJ2-7, with 11 bases lining up with TRBD2. With 4 bases clipped from V and 3 bases from J, the junction kept 6 bases outside the gene matches. This CDR3 comprises 15 residues. CDR1 SGHRS and CDR2 YFSETQ come from the germline V gene. The CDR3 DNA sequence: TGCGCCAGCAGCCCGGGACTAGCGGCCAACTACGAGCAGTACGTC. Encoded protein: CASSPGLAANYEQYV.

This chain joins TRBV25-1 and TRBJ1-1; D might be TRBD1 (6 bases). Germline CDR1 is MGHDK and CDR2 is SYGVNS. With 6 bases removed from V and 5 bases from J, the gap between germline ends came to 10 bases. This CDR3 is built from 12 residues. The CDR3 region has the DNA TGTGCCAGCAGAGCGGGGGCAACTGAAGCTTTCTTT. Its translation is CASRAGATEAFF.

V usage is TRBV19 and J usage is TRBJ1-4; D is possibly TRBD1 (6 bases). The CDR3 consists of 15 residues. Trimming took off 7 bases at V and 8 bases at J, with 20 bases between the two ends. Germline CDR1 LNHDA, CDR2 SQIVND (reference sequence). Written as DNA, the CDR3 is TGTGCCAGTATCGCCGGGGGGGCCCTAGGGGAAAAACTGTTTTTT. Translating gives CASIAGGALGEKLFF.

This chain connects TRBV30 to TRBJ1-5; 7 bases align to TRBD1. CDR3 size: 14 residues. Per the germline V gene, CDR1 is GTSNPN and CDR2 is SVGIG (reference sequence). V shed 2 bases, J shed 6 bases, and the junction held 7 bases outside the gene matches. The CDR3: CAWSQYRDSQPQHF. The CDR3 DNA reads TGTGCCTGGAGTCAATACCGGGACAGTCAGCCCCAGCATTTT. Complete variable domain (other parts from reference TRBV30 and TRBJ1-5): SQTIHQWPATLVQPVGSPLSLECTVEGTSNPNLYWYRQAAGRGLQLLFYSVGIGQISSEVPQNLSASRPQDRQFILSSKKLLLSDSGFYLCAWSQYRDSQPQHFGDGTRLSIL.

In DNA form, the CDR3 reads TGCAGCGTTGGTGAGCGCAAGAGCACAGATACGCAGTATTTT. Its translation: CSVGERKSTDTQYF. V is TRBV29-1 and J is TRBJ2-3; the D is unclear. The CDR3 length is 14 residues. Germline CDR1 and CDR2: SQVTM and ANQGSEA. V was cut by 4 bases and J by 0 bases, with 11 bases left in between.

J is TRBJ2-2 and V is TRBV11-2; tentative D call: TRBD2 (6 bases). CDR1 is SGHAT and CDR2 is FQNNGV in the germline V gene. Trimming removed 2 bases at V and 6 bases at J, with 10 bases between. The length of the CDR3 is 14 residues. The DNA for the CDR3 is TGTGCCAGCAGCTTATCGGGAGAGGCCGGGGAGCTGTTTTTT. It encodes CASSLSGEAGELFF.

V and J are TRBV6-2 or TRBV6-3 and TRBJ2-1; TRBD2 agrees at 15 bases. CDR1 is MNHEY and CDR2 is SVGEGT in the germline V gene. This CDR3 is 15 amino acids long. The junction had 2 bases not matched to a gene; V was cut back by 4 bases and J by 7 bases. CDR3 DNA sequence: TGTGCCAGCAGTTGGACTAGCGGGAGGGAGAATGAGCAGTTCTTC. Protein: CASSWTSGRENEQFF.

This clone was counted once. V and J are TRBV5-3 and TRBJ2-7; 9 bases line up with TRBD2. TRBV5-3 is recorded as an ORF, its role being uncertain. This CDR3 is 17 amino acids long. The V gene end was trimmed by 2 bases and the J gene end by 3 bases; junction bases not matched to a gene: 12. The CDR3 nucleotides read TGTGCCAGAAGCTTCGAGGGGGTACTAGCGGGCTGCTACGAGCAGTACGTC. Translating gives CARSFEGVLAGCYEQYV.

The chain carries TRBV6-6 and TRBJ2-5; 11 bases map to TRBD1. CDR1 MNHNY and CDR2 SVGAGI come from the germline V gene (reference sequence). The ends lost 7 bases at V and 4 bases at J; junction bases unmatched: 5. The CDR3 is made up of 14 amino acids. This CDR3 is CASKRGQGGETQYF. CDR3 coding DNA: TGTGCCAGCAAGAGGGGACAGGGGGGAGAGACCCAGTACTTC.

In this sample, this clone turned up many times. This chain joins TRBV18 and TRBJ1-2, with a possible D match to TRBD1 (6 bases). Trimming took off 3 bases at V and 4 bases at J, with 9 bases between the two ends. The CDR3 runs to 13 residues. Germline CDR1 KGHSH, CDR2 LQKENI. The CDR3 DNA sequence: TGTGCCAGCTCACCTGGACAGATCTATGGCTACACCTTC. Its translation is CASSPGQIYGYTF.

The J gene is TRBJ2-1, the V gene TRBV5-5; TRBD2 might be the D (6 bases). The V and J ends lost 2 bases and 6 bases respectively, with 15 bases between them. Germline values: CDR1 SGHKS, CDR2 YYEKEE (reference sequence). The CDR3 covers 15 residues. The CDR3 DNA is TGTGCCAGCAGCTTAACTAGCACCGTGGGCAATGAGCAGTTCTTC. This codes for CASSLTSTVGNEQFF.

The V gene is TRBV7-3, the J gene TRBJ2-3; D not certain. Germline CDR1 reads SGHTA; CDR2 reads FQGTGA. The CDR3 is 16 amino acids. V lost 4 bases and J 0 bases, leaving 14 bases between the germline ends. DNA of the CDR3: TGTGCCAGCAGCTCTTCTAGGCGAGCCAGCACAGATACGCAGTATTTT. Its protein is CASSSSRRASTDTQYF.

The sample holds a few counts of this clone. The chain is built from TRBV2 and TRBJ1-5; 10 nucleotides match TRBD1. The CDR3 runs to 16 residues. Unmatched junction bases numbered 6, after V lost 4 bases and J lost 3 bases. Germline CDR1 SNHLY, CDR2 FYNNEI. The CDR3 DNA follows: TGTGCCAGCAGTGGACGGACAGGGGGGAACAATCAGCCCCAGCATTTT. Translating gives CASSGRTGGNNQPQHF.